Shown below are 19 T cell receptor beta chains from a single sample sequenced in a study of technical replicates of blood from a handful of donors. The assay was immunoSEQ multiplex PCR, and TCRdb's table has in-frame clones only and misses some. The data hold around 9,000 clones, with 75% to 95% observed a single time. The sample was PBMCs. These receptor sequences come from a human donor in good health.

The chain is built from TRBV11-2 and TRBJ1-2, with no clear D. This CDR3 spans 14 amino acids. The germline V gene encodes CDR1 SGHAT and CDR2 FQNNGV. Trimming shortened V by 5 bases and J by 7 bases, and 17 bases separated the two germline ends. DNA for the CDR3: TGTGCCAGCAGCCCGGAGTGGCAGATACGTGGCTACACCTTC. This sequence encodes CASSPEWQIRGYTF.

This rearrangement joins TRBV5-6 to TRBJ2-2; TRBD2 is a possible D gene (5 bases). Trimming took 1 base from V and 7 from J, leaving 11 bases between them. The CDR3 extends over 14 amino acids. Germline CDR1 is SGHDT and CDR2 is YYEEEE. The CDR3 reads CASSLTTSNGELFF. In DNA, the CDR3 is TGTGCCAGCAGCTTGACCACTAGTAACGGGGAGCTGTTTTTT.

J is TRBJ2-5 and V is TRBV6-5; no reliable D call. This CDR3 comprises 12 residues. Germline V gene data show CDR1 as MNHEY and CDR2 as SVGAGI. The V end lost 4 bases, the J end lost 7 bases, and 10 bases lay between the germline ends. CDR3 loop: CASSSTIGTQYF. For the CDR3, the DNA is TGTGCCAGCAGTTCAACTATCGGGACCCAGTACTTC.

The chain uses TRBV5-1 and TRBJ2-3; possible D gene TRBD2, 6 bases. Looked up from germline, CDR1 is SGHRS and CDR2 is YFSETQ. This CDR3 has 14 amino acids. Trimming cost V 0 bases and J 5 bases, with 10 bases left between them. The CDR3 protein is CASSLGRAEDTQYF. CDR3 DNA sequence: TGCGCCAGCAGCTTGGGGAGGGCAGAAGATACGCAGTATTTT.

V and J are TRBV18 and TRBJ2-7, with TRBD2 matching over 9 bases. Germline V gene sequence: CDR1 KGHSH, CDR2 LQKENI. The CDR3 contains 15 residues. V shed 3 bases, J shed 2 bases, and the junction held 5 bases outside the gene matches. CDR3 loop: CASSPGAGGPYEQYF. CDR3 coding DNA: TGTGCCAGCTCACCGGGAGCGGGAGGCCCCTACGAGCAGTACTTC.

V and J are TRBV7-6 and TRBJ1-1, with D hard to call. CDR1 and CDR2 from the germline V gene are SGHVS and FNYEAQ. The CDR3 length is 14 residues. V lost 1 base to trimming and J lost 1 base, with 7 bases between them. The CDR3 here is CASSLGAWNTEAFF. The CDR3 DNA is TGTGCCAGCAGCTTAGGGGCTTGGAACACTGAAGCTTTCTTT.

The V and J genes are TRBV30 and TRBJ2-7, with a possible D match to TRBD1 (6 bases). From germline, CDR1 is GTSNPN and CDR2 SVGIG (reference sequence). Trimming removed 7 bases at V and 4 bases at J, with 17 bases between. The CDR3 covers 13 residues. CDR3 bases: TGTGCCTTTAGGCGAGACAGGAAATACGAGCAGTACTTC. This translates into CAFRRDRKYEQYF.

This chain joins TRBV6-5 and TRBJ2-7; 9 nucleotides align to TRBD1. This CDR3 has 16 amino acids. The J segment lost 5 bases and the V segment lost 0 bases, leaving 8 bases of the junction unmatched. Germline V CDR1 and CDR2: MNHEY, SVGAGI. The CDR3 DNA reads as TGTGCCAGCAGTTACTCGACCGGGACAGGGACTGACGAGCAGTACTTC. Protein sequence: CASSYSTGTGTDEQYF.

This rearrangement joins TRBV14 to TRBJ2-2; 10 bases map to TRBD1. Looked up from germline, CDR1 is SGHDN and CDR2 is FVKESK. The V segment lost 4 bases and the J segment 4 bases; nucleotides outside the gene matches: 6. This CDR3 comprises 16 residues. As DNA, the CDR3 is TGTGCCAGCAGCCCCCGACAGGGGGCTAGCACCGGGGAGCTGTTTTTT. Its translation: CASSPRQGASTGELFF.

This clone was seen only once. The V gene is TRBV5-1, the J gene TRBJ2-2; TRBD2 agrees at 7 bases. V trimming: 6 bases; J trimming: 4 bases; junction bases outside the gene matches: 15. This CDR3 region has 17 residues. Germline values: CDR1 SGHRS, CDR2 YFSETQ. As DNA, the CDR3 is TGCGCCAGCACTTCCCCTATAGGACTAGTAGGCACCGGGGAGCTGTTTTTT. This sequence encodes CASTSPIGLVGTGELFF.

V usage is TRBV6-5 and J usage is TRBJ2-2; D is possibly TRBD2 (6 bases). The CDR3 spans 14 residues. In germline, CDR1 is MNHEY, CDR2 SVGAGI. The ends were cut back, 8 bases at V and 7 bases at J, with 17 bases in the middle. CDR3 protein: CASWPRGVGGELFF. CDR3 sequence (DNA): TGTGCCAGCTGGCCGCGGGGTGTTGGCGGGGAGCTGTTTTTT.

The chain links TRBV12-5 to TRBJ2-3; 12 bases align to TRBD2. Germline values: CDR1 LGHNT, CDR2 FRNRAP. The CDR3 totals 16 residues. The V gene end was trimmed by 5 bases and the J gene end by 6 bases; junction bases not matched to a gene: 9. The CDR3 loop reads CASGTTSGTSGDTQYF. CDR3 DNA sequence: TGTGCTAGTGGTACCACCTCCGGGACTAGCGGGGATACGCAGTATTTT. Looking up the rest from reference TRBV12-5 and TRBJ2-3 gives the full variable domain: DARVTQTPRHKVTEMGQEVTMRCQPILGHNTVFWYRQTMMQGLELLAYFRNRAPLDDSGMPKDRFSAEMPDATLATLKIQPSEPRDSAVYFCASGTTSGTSGDTQYFGPGTRLTVL.

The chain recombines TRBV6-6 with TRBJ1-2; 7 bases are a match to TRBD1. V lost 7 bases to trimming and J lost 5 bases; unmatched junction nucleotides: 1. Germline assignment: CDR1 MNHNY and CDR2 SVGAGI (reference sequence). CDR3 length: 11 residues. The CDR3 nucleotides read TGTGCCAGCACGACAGGGTATGGCTACACCTTC. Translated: CASTTGYGYTF.

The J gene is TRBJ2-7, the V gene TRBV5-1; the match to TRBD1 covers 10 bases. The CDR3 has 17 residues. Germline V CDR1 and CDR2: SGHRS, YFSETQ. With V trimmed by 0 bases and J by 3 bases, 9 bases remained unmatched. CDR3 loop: CASSLGSLRDRGYEQYF. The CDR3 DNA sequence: TGCGCCAGCAGCTTGGGGTCGTTGCGGGACAGGGGCTACGAGCAGTACTTC. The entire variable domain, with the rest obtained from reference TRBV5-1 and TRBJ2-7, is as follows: KAGVTQTPRYLIKTRGQQVTLSCSPISGHRSVSWYQQTPGQGLQFLFEYFSETQRNKGNFPGRFSGRQFSNSRSEMNVSTLELGDSALYLCASSLGSLRDRGYEQYFGPGTRLTVT.

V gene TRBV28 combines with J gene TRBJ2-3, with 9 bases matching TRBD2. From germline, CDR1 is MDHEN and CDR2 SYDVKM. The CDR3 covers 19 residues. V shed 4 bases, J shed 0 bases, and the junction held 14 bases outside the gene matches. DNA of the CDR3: TGTGCCAGCAGTTCCCTTCCGGGACTAGCTTATCCTAGCACAGATACGCAGTATTTT. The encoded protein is CASSSLPGLAYPSTDTQYF. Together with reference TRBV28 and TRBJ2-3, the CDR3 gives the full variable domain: DVKVTQSSRYLVKRTGEKVFLECVQDMDHENMFWYRQDPGLGLRLIYFSYDVKMKEKGDIPEGYSVSREKKERFSLILESASTNQTSMYLCASSSLPGLAYPSTDTQYFGPGTRLTVL.

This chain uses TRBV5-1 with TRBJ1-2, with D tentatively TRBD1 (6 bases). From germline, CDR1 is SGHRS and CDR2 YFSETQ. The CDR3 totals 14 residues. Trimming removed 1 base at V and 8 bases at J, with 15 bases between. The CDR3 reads CASSLTGSQWGYTF. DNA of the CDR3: TGCGCCAGCAGCTTGACAGGGAGTCAGTGGGGCTACACCTTC.

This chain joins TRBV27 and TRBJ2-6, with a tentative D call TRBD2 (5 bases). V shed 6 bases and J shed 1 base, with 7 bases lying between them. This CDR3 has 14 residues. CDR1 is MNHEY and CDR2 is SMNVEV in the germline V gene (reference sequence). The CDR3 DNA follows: TGTGCCAGCAGCGGGATTTCTGGGGCCAACGTCCTGACTTTC. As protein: CASSGISGANVLTF. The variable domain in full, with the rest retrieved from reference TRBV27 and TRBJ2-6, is EAQVTQNPRYLITVTGKKLTVTCSQNMNHEYMSWYRQDPGLGLRQIYYSMNVEVTDKGDVPEGYKVSRKEKRNFPLILESPSPNQTSLYFCASSGISGANVLTFGAGSRLTVL.

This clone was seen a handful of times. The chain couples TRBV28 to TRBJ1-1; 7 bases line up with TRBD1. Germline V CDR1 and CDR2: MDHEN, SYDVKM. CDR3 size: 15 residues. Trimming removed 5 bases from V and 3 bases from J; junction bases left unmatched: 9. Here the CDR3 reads CASSGHRGDYTEAFF. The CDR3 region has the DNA TGTGCCAGCAGTGGGCACAGGGGAGATTACACTGAAGCTTTCTTT.

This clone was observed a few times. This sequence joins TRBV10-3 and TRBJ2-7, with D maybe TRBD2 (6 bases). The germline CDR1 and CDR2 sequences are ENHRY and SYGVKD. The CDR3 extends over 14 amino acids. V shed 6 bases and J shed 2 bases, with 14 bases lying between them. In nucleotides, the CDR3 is TGTGCCATCAGCCCCGGGGAGGCCCCCTACGAGCAGTACTTC. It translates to CAISPGEAPYEQYF.